Given below is one T cell receptor (beta chain) in context. This receptor's antigen is unknown. A much larger clone is a single base away; this may be a read error. Reading the label with the study, this specimen's time point is: newly diagnosed GD, antithyroid drugs for less than 3 months. For both TCR sequencing and RNA sequencing, RNA was extracted from PBMCs using TRIzol. The diagnosis of Graves' disease followed American Thyroid Association guidelines. Patients for the study were recruited at an endocrinology department in Xi'an, China. Each patient gave around 9 milliliters of peripheral blood, collected in an EDTA anticoagulant tube. PBMCs were isolated by Ficoll Paque Plus density gradient separation without further T cell sorting. An Agilent 2100 Bioanalyzer and agarose gel were used to check RNA quality, while a NanoDrop 2000 measured RNA concentration. This entry comes from a study of regulatory T cells in long-lasting Graves disease (dated by TCRdb to the early 2020s). At the level of the whole study: Antithyroid drugs had been taken for less than 3 months by newly diagnosed Graves' disease patients. The study took place in China and was registered as a clinical trial. A total of about 35 samples underwent TCR sequencing, from about 13 patients with persistent Graves' disease and approximately 20 patients with newly diagnosed Graves' disease. Patients with persistent Graves' disease were compared with patients with newly diagnosed Graves' disease using TCR sequencing and RNA sequencing of peripheral blood.

The library was obtained by multiplex PCR. The listed sequencing device is Illumina HiSeq 4000. CDR3 regions were amplified by Arm-PCR with iRepertoire HTBI primers to construct TCR beta libraries. PCR products were gel purified before sequencing. As for how the authors treated the data: Gene usage analysis of CDR3 amino acid clonotypes relied on the roughly 58 TRBV and around 14 TRBJ segments identified across samples. COPE and FqMerger were used to merge filtered high-quality paired reads into contigs. BLAST was used to align contigs to IMGT TRBV, TRBD and TRBJ reference genes, with CDR3 defined following IMGT. Any clonotype with a frequency above 0.1% was classified as a highly expanded clone. Shannon entropy served as the measure of repertoire diversity, while the Gini coefficient captured V-J evenness. Clonotypes shared by more than one individual were considered public. TCRdb passed the public sequencing reads through fastp at Q25 and MiXCR, retaining productive beta sequences. Each CDR3 protein gets just one entry, which takes the most common genes and DNA from the rows behind it. The authors' filters were not applied to this entry. This sample lists about 360,000 distinct CDR3 sequences; around 15% were detected once. 20% to 25% of the sample is held by the ten biggest clonotypes.

Taken from cysteine to phenylalanine, the CDR3 has 16 residues. Only CDR3 DNA is held: 48 bases, read in frame from base 1. Taken from the germline V gene, the CDR1 and CDR2 loops are MNHEY and SVGEGT. Here V drops 6 bases and J drops 7 bases, and the junction holds 12 bases not matched to any gene. The research as a whole found: Sequencing and analysis were restricted to the TCR beta chain. As a limitation, the authors acknowledged that the small sample size may reduce accuracy. TRBV28, TRBJ1-2 and TRBJ2-5 were preferentially used in persistent disease, while TRBV20-1 and TRBJ2-1 were favored in newly diagnosed disease. Patients with persistent disease shared more public clonotypes (roughly 2,900) than newly diagnosed patients did (more than 900). Persistent Graves' disease patients showed lower TCR Shannon entropy and fewer highly expanded clones than newly diagnosed patients, suggesting clonal expansion. Because the primary lesion, thyroid tissue, could not be accessed, the study looked at peripheral blood alone.

This sample was also put to use in a study of T cells in Graves' hyperthyroidism and ophthalmopathy. From that second study: Stable Graves' hyperthyroidism was defined as the absence of progression to ophthalmopathy over 18 months of follow-up. Hyperthyroidism patients were aged 18 to 65 years and newly diagnosed, with disease duration of less than 2 months. The study excluded patients with uncontrolled infections, other autoimmune diseases, pregnancy or lactation. Diagnoses were established on the basis of clinical symptoms, serum thyroxine and TRAb, thyroid ultrasound, and orbital computed tomography. The TCR CDR3 was subjected to a first round of RT-PCR using the HTBI primer set and the Qiagen OneStep RT-PCR kit. Most expanded thyroid clonotypes (frequency above 0.001) were also detected in blood, suggesting blood repertoires may reflect thyroid immune responses. A model built on a 13 V-J signature distinguished ophthalmopathy from stable hyperthyroidism, reaching around 88% sensitivity and about 81% specificity in cross-validation and 80%/75% in testing. In validation, progression to ophthalmopathy was predicted by the model with roughly 69% sensitivity and just over 72% specificity, a median of 6.5 months before onset. A discovery cohort of about a hundred patients, 43 with Graves' ophthalmopathy and more than 55 with stable Graves' hyperthyroidism, was used to find distinguishing TCR V-J signatures. An independent validation cohort of around 19 hyperthyroidism patients and about 16 patients who later progressed to ophthalmopathy tested prospective prediction of ophthalmopathy. The roughly 90 discovery patients were divided at random into training and test sets in a 7:3 ratio. In addition, the study compared T-cell repertoires in thyroid tissue and in blood from roughly 6 Graves' hyperthyroidism patients. Following sampling, methimazole starting at 30 mg daily was given to hyperthyroidism patients, and high-dose intravenous methylprednisolone was given to ophthalmopathy patients. Libraries were constructed in a second round of multiplex PCR, after which size selection and purification were carried out. Paired-end sequencing of the libraries was performed with 100 bp reads on an Illumina HiSeq2000. SOAPnuke was used to process the raw data, with reads discarded if the reads contained adapters or uncalled bases, had a mean Phred below 15, or lacked an exact constant-primer or identifier match. COPE v1.2.5 was used to merge high-quality paired reads, and clonotypes were defined as unique nucleotide sequences. Clonotypes were aligned to IMGT TRBV, TRBD and TRBJ reference segments using MiTCR v1.1. Only V-J combinations with frequency above 0.0001, covering 99.2% of repertoires, were analysed. A TCS score was defined as the ratio between F50 (clonal expansion) and ExV (chaos), using BLOSUM62-based TCRdist between CDR3 peptides within each V-J. Welch's t-statistics and random forest reduced just over 500 V-J features to 13, which were used in a naive Bayes classifier (R e1071). No statistical method was used to set the sample size in advance, and investigators knew the group allocation. TCR Vbeta CDR3 sequencing of 135 peripheral blood samples (about 45 ophthalmopathy, about 75 hyperthyroidism and roughly 17 progressor patients) is reported in the paper.

The TCR comes from a woman aged 18-29 years with Graves disease. Donor details come from another sample of the same person, matched by shared clones. The specimen was peripheral blood mononuclear cells (PBMCs), collected at new diagnosis, from a patient treated with antithyroid drugs. This receptor chain uses TRBV6-2 or TRBV6-3 and TRBJ2-1; TRBD2 matches 10 bases in the middle. The CDR3 reads CASSVTSGGEPNEQFF. The DNA is TGTGCCAGCAGCGTGACCAGCGGGGGGGAACCAAATGAGCAGTTCTTC.